This TCR beta chain emerged from a study of neurological immune-mediated disorders. This clonotype was counted ten times or more. Its antigen is unidentified. Via MiXCR, TCRdb re-called the 5' RACE reads, giving one row per CDR3 protein. Among tens of thousands of distinct CDR3 sequences listed, about 4.8% were seen once. The study's findings and limits: Among expanded clones, no CDR3 amino acid sequences were shared across subjects, a pattern suggesting private repertoires in all groups. The highest TCR clonal expansion occurred in HTLV-1-associated myelopathy; multiple sclerosis fell below healthy controls.

Trimming took off 6 bases at V and 1 base at J, with 21 bases between the two ends. Per germline, CDR1 DFQATT and CDR2 SNEGSKA (reference sequence). This CDR3 contains 16 residues. Sequencing was performed on CD4+ T cells from blood. The sequence was obtained from a man younger than 35 in good health. The chain uses TRBV20-1 and TRBJ1-1, with D maybe TRBD1 (5 bases). The DNA of the CDR3 is TGCAGTGCGAAGCCGGGACGGTGGCCGGCGAACACTGAAGCTTTCTTT. Translation gives CSAKPGRWPANTEAFF.